This T cell receptor beta chain was captured by sequencing in a study of CD8 T cell repertoires and HIV-1 epitope variants. Turning to the study itself: Twenty-five autologous and known Gag and Nef epitope variant peptides each stimulated T cells separately. 1M T cells were kept uncultured as a baseline. Control wells had CMV/EBV/flu peptides, negative Ebola AY9, or no peptide.

Germline-derived CDR1 and CDR2 are LNHDA and SQIVND (reference sequence). V lost 4 bases, J lost 3 bases, and 9 bases lay in between. The CDR3 spans 13 residues. In regard to this clone: No antigen is known for it.

Produced via immunoSEQ multiplex PCR; TCRdb's table is partial and in-frame only. The sample shows 2,000 to 3,000 clones, around 67% of them seen only once. The rearrangement links TRBV19 to TRBJ1-1, with D maybe TRBD1 (6 bases). The receptor was derived from a male donor with HIV. The sequencing sample was made of cultured CD8+ T cells derived from PBMCs. The CDR3 DNA sequence: TGTGCCAGTAGTAACAGGGAGGACACTGAAGCTTTCTTT. It encodes CASSNREDTEAFF.